One sample yielded the 2 T cell receptor beta chains listed below, sequenced in a study of OX40 agonist ivuxolimab in advanced cancers. TCRdb's table, derived via immunoSEQ multiplex PCR, lists solely in-frame clones and lacks some. This sample has 55,000 to 60,000 clones; approximately 88% occur once, and the top ten carry about 3%. The source material was CD4+ or CD8+ T cells sorted from blood, sampled in a trial of the OX40 agonist ivuxolimab. These receptors were collected from an adult with an advanced solid tumor such as melanoma, head and neck, liver or kidney cancer.

V and J are TRBV2 and TRBJ1-5; TRBD1 might be the D (6 bases). CDR1 is SNHLY and CDR2 is FYNNEI in the germline V gene. Trimming removed 7 bases at V and 7 bases at J, with 14 bases between. This CDR3 comprises 13 residues. The CDR3 DNA reads TGTGCCAGCAACAGGGAACGAGAACAGCCCCAGCATTTT. It yields the protein CASNREREQPQHF.

The chain couples TRBV6-6 to TRBJ1-2, with no clear D. Trimming took off 7 bases at V and 0 bases at J, with 18 bases between the two ends. The germline gives CDR1 MNHNY, CDR2 SVGAGI (reference sequence). The CDR3 sequence is 16 residues long. This chain's CDR3 is CASIIGRPDSNYGYTF. The DNA for the CDR3 is TGTGCCAGCATTATAGGGCGGCCTGATTCTAACTATGGCTACACCTTC.